The clone carrying this T cell receptor beta chain was detected once. What it recognizes is unknown. The sample comes from a study of blood T cells in healthy people across ages. Study results and caveats: There was a strong correlation between TCR beta diversity and naive T cell percentage. Diversity estimates drawn from one million T cells were deemed underestimates.

Next came a second PCR, run for 7 to 11 cycles, which used a sample-barcoded 5' primer along with a J-beta primer mix. TCRdb recomputed calls from the 5' RACE reads with MiXCR, one row per CDR3 protein. The table has 750,000 to 1,000,000 distinct CDR3 sequences, about 29% seen once; the top ten hold 10%. This CDR3 comprises 13 residues. V lost 6 bases and J 4 bases, leaving 10 bases between the germline ends. Germline-derived CDR1 and CDR2 are MNHEY and SVGAGI. These data also formed part of another study, on T cells of mothers and their children. From that paper: Material was donated by three healthy Caucasian mothers and their six children. For each mother, over 8 million TCR beta CDR3 reads were obtained, and for each child, around 3 million.

This TCR was sampled from a woman aged 35 to 49 in good health. The chain uses TRBV6-5 and TRBJ1-3; no definite D call. Sequencing used blood. The CDR3 DNA is TGTGCCAGCAGACCTGCTGGGGGAAACACCATATATTTT. Translation gives CASRPAGGNTIYF.